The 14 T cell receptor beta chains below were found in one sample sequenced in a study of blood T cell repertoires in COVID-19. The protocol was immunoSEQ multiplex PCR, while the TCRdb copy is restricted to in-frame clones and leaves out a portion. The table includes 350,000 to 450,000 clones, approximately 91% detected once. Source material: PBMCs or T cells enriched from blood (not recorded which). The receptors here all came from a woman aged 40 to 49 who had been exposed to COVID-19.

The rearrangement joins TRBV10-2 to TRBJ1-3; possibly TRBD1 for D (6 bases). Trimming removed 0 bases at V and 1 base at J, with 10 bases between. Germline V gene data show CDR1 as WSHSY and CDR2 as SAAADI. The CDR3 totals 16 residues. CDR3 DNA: TGCGCCAGCAGTGAGTCGACTACAGGGTCTGGAAACACCATATATTTT. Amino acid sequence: CASSESTTGSGNTIYF.

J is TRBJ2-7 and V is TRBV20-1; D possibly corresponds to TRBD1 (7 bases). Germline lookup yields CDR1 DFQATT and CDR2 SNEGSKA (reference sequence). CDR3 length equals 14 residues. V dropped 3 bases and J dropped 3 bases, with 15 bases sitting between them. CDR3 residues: CSASSGRGVYEQYF. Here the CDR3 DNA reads TGCAGTGCTAGTAGCGGCAGGGGGGTCTACGAGCAGTACTTC.

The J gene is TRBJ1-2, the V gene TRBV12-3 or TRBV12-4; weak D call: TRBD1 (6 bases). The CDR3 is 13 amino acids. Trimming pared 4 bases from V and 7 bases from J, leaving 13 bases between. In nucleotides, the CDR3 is TGTGCCAGCAGTTCCAGGGGCGGCCGTGGCTACACCTTC. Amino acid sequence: CASSSRGGRGYTF.

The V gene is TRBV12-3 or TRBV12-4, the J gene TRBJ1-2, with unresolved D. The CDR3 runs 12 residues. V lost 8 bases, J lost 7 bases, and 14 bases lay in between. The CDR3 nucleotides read TGTGCCAGCGGGAGGGCGGGAGCTGGCTACACCTTC. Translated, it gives CASGRAGAGYTF.

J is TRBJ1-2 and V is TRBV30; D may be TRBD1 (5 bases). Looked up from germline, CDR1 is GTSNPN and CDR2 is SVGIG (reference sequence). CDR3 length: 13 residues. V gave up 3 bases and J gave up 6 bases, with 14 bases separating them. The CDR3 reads CAWSLGQKNGYTF. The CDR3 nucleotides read TGTGCCTGGAGCCTGGGGCAGAAGAATGGCTACACCTTC. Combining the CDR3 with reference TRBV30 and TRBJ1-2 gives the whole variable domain SQTIHQWPATLVQPVGSPLSLECTVEGTSNPNLYWYRQAAGRGLQLLFYSVGIGQISSEVPQNLSASRPQDRQFILSSKKLLLSDSGFYLCAWSLGQKNGYTFGSGTRLTVV.

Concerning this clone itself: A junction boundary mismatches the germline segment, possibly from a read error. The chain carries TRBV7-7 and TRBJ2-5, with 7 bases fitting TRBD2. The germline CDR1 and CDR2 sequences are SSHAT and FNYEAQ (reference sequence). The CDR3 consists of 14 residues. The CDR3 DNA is TGTGCTAGCAGCTTCTCACCGCGGGGGGAGACCCAGTACTTC. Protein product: CASSFSPRGETQYF.

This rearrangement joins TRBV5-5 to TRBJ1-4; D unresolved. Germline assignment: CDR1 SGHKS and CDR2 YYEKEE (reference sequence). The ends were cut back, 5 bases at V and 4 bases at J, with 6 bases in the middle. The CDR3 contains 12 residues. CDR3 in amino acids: CASRRSNEKLFF. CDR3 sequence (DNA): TGTGCCAGCAGGCGGAGTAATGAAAAACTGTTTTTT.

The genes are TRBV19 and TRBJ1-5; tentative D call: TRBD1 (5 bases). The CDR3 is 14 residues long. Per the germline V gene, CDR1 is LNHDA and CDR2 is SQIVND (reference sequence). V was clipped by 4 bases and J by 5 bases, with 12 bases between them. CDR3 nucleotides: TGTGCCAGTAGTAGGGACTTTGGGGATCAGCCCCAGCATTTT. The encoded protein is CASSRDFGDQPQHF.

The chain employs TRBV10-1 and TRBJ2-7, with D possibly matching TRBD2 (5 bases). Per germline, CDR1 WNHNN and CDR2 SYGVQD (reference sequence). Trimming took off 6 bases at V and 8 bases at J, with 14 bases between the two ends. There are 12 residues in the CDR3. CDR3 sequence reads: CASSPGVAQQYF. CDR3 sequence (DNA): TGCGCCAGCAGCCCCGGGGTGGCTCAGCAGTACTTC.

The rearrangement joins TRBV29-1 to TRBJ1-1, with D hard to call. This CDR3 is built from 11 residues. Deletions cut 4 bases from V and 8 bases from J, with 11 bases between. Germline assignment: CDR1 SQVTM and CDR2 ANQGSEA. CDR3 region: CSVGDIREAFF. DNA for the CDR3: TGCAGCGTTGGAGACATCCGGGAAGCTTTCTTT.

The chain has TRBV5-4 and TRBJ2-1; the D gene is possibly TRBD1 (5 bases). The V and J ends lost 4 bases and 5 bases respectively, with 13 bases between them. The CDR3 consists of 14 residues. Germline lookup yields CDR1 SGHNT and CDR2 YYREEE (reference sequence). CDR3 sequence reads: CASSHTGQHNEQFF. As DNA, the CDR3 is TGTGCCAGCAGCCACACTGGACAACACAATGAGCAGTTCTTC. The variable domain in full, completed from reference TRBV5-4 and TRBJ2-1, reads ETGVTQSPTHLIKTRGQQVTLRCSSQSGHNTVSWYQQALGQGPQFIFQYYREEENGRGNFPPRFSGLQFPNYSSELNVNALELDDSALYLCASSHTGQHNEQFFGPGTRLTVL.

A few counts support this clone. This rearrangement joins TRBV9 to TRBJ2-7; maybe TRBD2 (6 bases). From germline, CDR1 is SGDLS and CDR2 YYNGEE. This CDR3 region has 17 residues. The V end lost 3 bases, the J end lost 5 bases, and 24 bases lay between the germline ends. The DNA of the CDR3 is TGTGCCAGCAGCGCCCCGGAAGGAGGAACTAGCCTGGACGAGCAGTACTTC. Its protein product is CASSAPEGGTSLDEQYF.

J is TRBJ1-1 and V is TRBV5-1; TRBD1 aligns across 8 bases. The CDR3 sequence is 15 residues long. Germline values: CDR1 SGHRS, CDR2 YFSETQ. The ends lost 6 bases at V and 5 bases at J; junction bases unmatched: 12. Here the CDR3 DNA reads TGCGCCAGCACCACGGTCAGGGGGCAGGGGACTGAAGCTTTCTTT. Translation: CASTTVRGQGTEAFF.

CDR3 nucleotides: TGTGCCAGCAGCTTATATGGCGGGAGCCACGAGCAGTACTTC. Translation: CASSLYGGSHEQYF. V usage is TRBV11-3 and J usage is TRBJ2-7; the match to TRBD2 covers 7 bases. CDR1 and CDR2 (germline): SGHNT, YENEEA. The CDR3 sequence is 14 residues long. Trimming cost V 2 bases and J 5 bases; bases outside gene matches: 6. The variable domain in full, with the rest retrieved from reference TRBV11-3 and TRBJ2-7, is EAGVVQSPRYKIIEKKQPVAFWCNPISGHNTLYWYLQNLGQGPELLIRYENEEAVDDSQLPKDRFSAERLKGVDSTLKIQPAELGDSAVYLCASSLYGGSHEQYFGPGTRLTVT.